What follows is one T cell receptor beta chain and its context. Antigen unknown. The sample originates from a study of human T cells and chemical hapten exposure. Study-level information: Donors were sensitized with 2% DPC on the upper inner arm. General study findings and limits: Expanded TCRs grouped into significantly more large CDR3 similarity clusters than controls produced. The donor cohort had alopecia, so its immune response may not match that of healthy people.

This sample's time point: pre-sensitization, week 0. The treatment: therapeutic diphenylcyclopropenone sensitization with weekly scalp DPC. Blood draws came before every patch-test application. The CDR3 has 15 amino acids. Germline CDR1 MGHDK, CDR2 SYGVNS. V lost 4 bases to trimming and J lost 6 bases, with 17 bases between them. Using its own MiXCR run on the RACE reads, TCRdb lists one record per CDR3 protein. The table records 350,000 to 400,000 distinct CDR3 sequences, 4% to 6% of them present only once. This clonotype originated in a woman aged 45-59 years with alopecia areata. Some clones in this sample may be carry-over from other donors' samples. This rearrangement joins TRBV25-1 to TRBJ2-3; D call uncertain. Here the sequenced sample was whole blood, taken in connection with sensitization to the hapten diphenylcyclopropenone (DPC). CDR3: CASSGHSPASDTQYF. CDR3 bases: TGTGCCAGCAGTGGCCACTCACCGGCGAGCGATACGCAGTATTTT.